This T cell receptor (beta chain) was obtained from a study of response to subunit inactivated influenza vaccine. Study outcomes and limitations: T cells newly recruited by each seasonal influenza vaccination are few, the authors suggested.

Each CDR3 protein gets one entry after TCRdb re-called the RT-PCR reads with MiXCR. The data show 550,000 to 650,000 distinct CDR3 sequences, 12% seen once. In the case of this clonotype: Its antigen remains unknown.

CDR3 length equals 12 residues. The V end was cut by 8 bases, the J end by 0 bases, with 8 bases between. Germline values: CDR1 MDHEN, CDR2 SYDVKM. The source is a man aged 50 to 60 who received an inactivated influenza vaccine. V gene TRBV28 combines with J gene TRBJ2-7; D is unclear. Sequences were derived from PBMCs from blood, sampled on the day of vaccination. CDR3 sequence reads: CASLAGSYEQYF. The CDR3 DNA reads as TGTGCCAGCCTTGCAGGCTCCTACGAGCAGTACTTC.